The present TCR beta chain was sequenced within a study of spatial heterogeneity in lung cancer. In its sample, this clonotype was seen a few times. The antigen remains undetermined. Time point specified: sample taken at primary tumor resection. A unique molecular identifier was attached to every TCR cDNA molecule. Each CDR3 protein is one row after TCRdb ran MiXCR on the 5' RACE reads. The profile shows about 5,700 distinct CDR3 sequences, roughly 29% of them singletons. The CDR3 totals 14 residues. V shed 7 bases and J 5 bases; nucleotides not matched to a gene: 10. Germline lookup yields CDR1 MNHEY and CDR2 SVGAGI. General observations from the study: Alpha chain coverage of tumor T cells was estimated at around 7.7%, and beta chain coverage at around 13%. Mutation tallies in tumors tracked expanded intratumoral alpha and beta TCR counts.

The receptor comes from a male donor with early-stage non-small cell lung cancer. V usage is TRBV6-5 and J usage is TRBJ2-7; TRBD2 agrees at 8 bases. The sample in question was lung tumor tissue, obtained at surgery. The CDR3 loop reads CASTSGLVTHEQYF. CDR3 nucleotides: TGTGCCAGCACTTCGGGACTAGTAACTCACGAGCAGTACTTC.